This is a list of T cell receptor beta chains from one sample in a study of control samples from healthy donors and cancer patients. Repertoires were generated with immunoSEQ multiplex PCR, while TCRdb's copy carries only in-frame clones and drops some. The table records 150,000 to 200,000 clones, approximately 94% of them present only once. The specimen sequenced was blood. These receptor sequences come from a woman between 40 and 50 years old in good health. The CDR3 runs from the conserved cysteine through the conserved F or W. Each record gives: clone size, V gene, J gene, D gene, CDR3 protein, CDR3 DNA. D genes are given only for firm matches. Size values are once, few and many counts, or a class for expanded clones, and some rows have none.

>.|TRBV2|TRBJ2-7|.
CASSHRTNYEQYF
TGTGCCAGCAGCCACAGGACGAATTACGAGCAGTACTTC
>.|TRBV4-1|TRBJ2-2|TRBD2
CASSLPGGAGGRGTGELFF
TGCGCCAGCAGCCTCCCCGGAGGAGCGGGGGGGCGGGGCACCGGGGAGCTGTTTTTT
>once|TRBV10-3|TRBJ1-2|TRBD1
CAIRDDGGQGAAYGYTF
TGTGCCATCAGGGACGATGGGGGCCAGGGGGCCGCCTATGGCTACACCTTC
>.|TRBV25-1|TRBJ1-2|.
CASSPVGLGKSGYTF
TGTGCCAGCAGTCCCGTGGGCCTAGGGAAGAGTGGCTACACCTTC
>.|TRBV5-4|TRBJ2-2|.
CASSSVGGGTGELFF
TGTGCCAGCAGCTCAGTCGGGGGCGGCACCGGGGAGCTGTTTTTT
>.|TRBV7-2|TRBJ2-3|.
CASSLVSTDTQYF
TGTGCCAGCAGCTTAGTTTCAACAGATACGCAGTATTTT
>.|TRBV5-1|TRBJ2-7|TRBD1
CASSLGTGTYEEQYF
TGCGCCAGCAGCTTGGGGACAGGCACGTACGAAGAGCAGTACTTC
>.|TRBV20-1|TRBJ1-1|.
CSASLPGGGYTEAFF
TGCAGTGCTAGTCTCCCCGGGGGAGGGTACACTGAAGCTTTCTTT
>.|TRBV19|TRBJ1-5|.
CASNSGQGWDNQPQHF
TGTGCCAGTAATAGTGGCCAAGGATGGGACAATCAGCCCCAGCATTTT
>.|TRBV18|TRBJ2-7|.
CASSPGTTSYEQYF
TGTGCCAGCTCGCCCGGGACAACCTCCTACGAGCAGTACTTC
>once|TRBV18|TRBJ1-6|.
CASSGTNNSPLHF
TGTGCCAGCTCAGGGACAAATAATTCACCCCTCCACTTT
>once|TRBV29-1|TRBJ1-2|.
CSVMDSRYGYTF
TGCAGCGTGATGGACAGCCGCTATGGCTACACCTTC
>.|TRBV2|TRBJ1-5|.
CASIRGLRGNQPQHF
TGTGCCAGCATACGGGGCCTCAGAGGCAATCAGCCCCAGCATTTT
>.|TRBV7-9|TRBJ1-1|.
CASSFPANTEAFF
TGTGCCAGCAGCTTTCCGGCTAACACTGAAGCTTTCTTT
>.|TRBV29-1|TRBJ2-5|.
CSVELASGANQETQYF
TGCAGCGTTGAATTAGCGTCAGGAGCTAACCAAGAGACCCAGTACTTC
>.|TRBV2|TRBJ1-6|TRBD1
CASIDRGFNSPLHF
TGTGCCAGCATTGACAGGGGATTCAATTCACCCCTCCACTTT
>.|TRBV19|TRBJ2-7|TRBD1
CASSMTGTGWDEQYF
TGTGCCAGTAGTATGACGGGGACAGGCTGGGACGAGCAGTACTTC
>.|TRBV12-5|TRBJ1-6|.
CASGLSRVKDNSPLHF
TGTGCTAGTGGTTTGTCCAGGGTTAAGGATAATTCACCCCTCCACTTT
>once|TRBV6-5|TRBJ1-1|.
CASSSISGGEAFF
TGTGCCAGCAGTTCCATCAGCGGGGGTGAAGCTTTCTTT
>.|TRBV4-1|TRBJ2-2|TRBD1
CASSQPGTGNTGELFF
TGCGCCAGCAGCCAACCCGGGACAGGGAACACCGGGGAGCTGTTTTTT
>.|TRBV18|TRBJ2-7|.
CASSPGQISYEQYF
TGTGCCAGCTCACCGGGCCAGATCTCCTACGAGCAGTACTTC
>.|TRBV18|TRBJ2-5|.
CASSPPNGQETQYF
TGTGCCAGCTCACCACCGAACGGCCAAGAGACCCAGTACTTC
>.|TRBV18|TRBJ1-6|.
CASSLSFGQESPLHF
TGTGCCAGCTCACTATCCTTCGGGCAAGAATCACCCCTCCACTTT
>once|TRBV3-1/TRBV3-2|TRBJ1-1|TRBD1
CASTWGDRANTEAFF
TGTGCCAGCACCTGGGGGGACAGGGCGAACACTGAAGCTTTCTTT
>.|TRBV6-5|TRBJ1-2|TRBD1
CASSPTGYDGYTF
TGTGCCAGCAGCCCGACAGGGTATGATGGCTACACCTTC
>.|TRBV6-5|TRBJ1-2|TRBD1
CASRPGTAFYGYTF
TGTGCCAGCAGACCCGGGACAGCCTTCTATGGCTACACCTTC
>.|TRBV9|TRBJ1-1|TRBD1
CASSPRDRNTEAFF
TGTGCCAGCAGCCCTCGGGACAGGAACACTGAAGCTTTCTTT
>.|TRBV6-5|TRBJ2-1|TRBD2
CASSPGLAVNEQFF
TGTGCCAGCAGTCCGGGACTAGCGGTTAATGAGCAGTTCTTC
>.|TRBV2|TRBJ1-5|.
CASSPRRTPGEPQHF
TGTGCCAGCAGTCCCCGACGCACCCCGGGGGAGCCCCAGCATTTT
>.|TRBV27|TRBJ2-1|.
CASSLWASYNEQFF
TGTGCCAGCAGTTTATGGGCCAGCTACAATGAGCAGTTCTTC
>.|TRBV28|TRBJ2-3|TRBD1
CASSLTGGADTQYF
TGTGCCAGCAGTTTGACAGGGGGCGCAGATACGCAGTATTTT
>.|TRBV27|TRBJ2-2|TRBD2
CASRPAGDPGELFF
TGTGCCAGCAGGCCTGCGGGGGATCCCGGGGAGCTGTTTTTT
>.|TRBV12-3/TRBV12-4|TRBJ1-2|.
CASSFGLYGYTF
TGTGCCAGCAGTTTCGGGCTCTATGGCTACACCTTC
>.|TRBV5-4|TRBJ2-2|TRBD2
CASKRGSGVPGELFF
TGTGCCAGCAAAAGGGGAAGCGGGGTCCCCGGGGAGCTGTTTTTT
>.|TRBV10-3|TRBJ1-2|TRBD1
CAIGGQVPISGYTF
TGTGCCATCGGGGGACAGGTCCCTATAAGTGGCTACACCTTC
>once|TRBV7-2|TRBJ1-1|.
CASSLTGGTEAFF
TGTGCCAGCAGCTTAACGGGGGGCACTGAAGCTTTCTTT
>.|TRBV10-3|TRBJ1-3|TRBD1
CAISAGGEGNTIYF
TGTGCCATCAGTGCAGGGGGAGAAGGAAACACCATATATTTT
>.|TRBV3-1/TRBV3-2|TRBJ1-1|.
CASSQDTSGPQRAFF
TGTGCCAGCAGCCAAGATACGTCGGGGCCTCAAAGGGCTTTCTTT
>.|TRBV5-8|TRBJ2-6|.
CASSRGRSGANVLTF
TGTGCCAGCAGCCGTGGGAGGTCTGGGGCCAACGTCCTGACTTTC
>few|TRBV6-5|TRBJ1-2|.
CASTNGRANYGYTF
TGTGCCAGCACCAACGGGCGGGCTAACTATGGCTACACCTTC
>.|TRBV30|TRBJ1-3|.
CACTLSSGNTIYF
TGTGCCTGCACCCTTAGCTCTGGAAACACCATATATTTT
>.|TRBV6-5|TRBJ2-1|.
CASRTPGGDEQFF
TGTGCCAGCAGAACCCCCGGCGGGGATGAGCAGTTCTTC
>once|TRBV27|TRBJ1-1|.
CASGKTAKNTEAFF
TGTGCCAGCGGAAAGACAGCTAAGAACACTGAAGCTTTCTTT
>.|TRBV27|TRBJ1-3|.
CASSFQGKAGNTIYF
TGTGCCAGCAGTTTCCAGGGGAAGGCTGGAAACACCATATATTTT
>.|TRBV7-2|TRBJ1-2|.
CASSLRYSNYGYTF
TGTGCCAGCAGCTTAAGATATAGTAACTATGGCTACACCTTC
>once|TRBV3-1/TRBV3-2|TRBJ1-3|.
CASSQASQGGLDTIYF
TGTGCCAGCAGCCAGGCTAGCCAAGGGGGTTTAGACACCATATATTTT
>once|TRBV25-1|TRBJ2-5|TRBD1
CASSVQTGGTQYF
TGTGCCAGCAGTGTCCAGACAGGGGGTACCCAGTACTTC
>.|TRBV4-1|TRBJ1-5|.
CASSQPGEKPQHF
TGCGCCAGCAGCCAGCCAGGGGAGAAGCCCCAGCATTTT